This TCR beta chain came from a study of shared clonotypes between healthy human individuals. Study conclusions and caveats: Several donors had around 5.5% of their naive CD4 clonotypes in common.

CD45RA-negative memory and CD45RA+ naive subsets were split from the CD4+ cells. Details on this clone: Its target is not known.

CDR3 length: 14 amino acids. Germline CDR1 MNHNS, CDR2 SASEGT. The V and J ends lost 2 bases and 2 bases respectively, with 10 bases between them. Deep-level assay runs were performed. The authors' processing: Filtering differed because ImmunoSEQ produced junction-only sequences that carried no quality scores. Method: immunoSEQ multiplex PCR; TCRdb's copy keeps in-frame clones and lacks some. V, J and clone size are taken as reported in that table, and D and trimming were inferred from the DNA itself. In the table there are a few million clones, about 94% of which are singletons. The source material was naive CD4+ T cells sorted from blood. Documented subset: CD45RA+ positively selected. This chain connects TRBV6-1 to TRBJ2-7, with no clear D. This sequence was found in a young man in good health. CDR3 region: CASSEIGIAYEQYF. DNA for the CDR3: TGTGCCAGCAGTGAAATCGGCATAGCCTACGAGCAGTACTTC.